This entry features one TCR beta chain sequence. TCRdb reprocessed the PCR reads with MiXCR, giving one entry per CDR3 protein. The sample consists of tens of thousands of distinct CDR3 sequences, roughly half of them appearing once. This record comes from a study of CD4 and CD8 cells across lung adenocarcinoma regions. The CDR3 runs 13 residues. Germline values: CDR1 SGHTA, CDR2 FQGNSA. The sequencing input was CD8+ T cells from the center of a lung tumor. The V and J genes are TRBV7-2 and TRBJ2-1; D is uncertain. The better agreement between TRBJ2-5 and the DNA end casts doubt on the J call. This TCR was recovered from a female donor with lung adenocarcinoma. The CD4 and CD8 labels of this study may be unreliable. CDR3 region: CASSLVVRETQYF. The CDR3 nucleotides read TGTGCCAGCAGCTTAGTCGTGCGGGAGACCCAGTACTTC.